This T cell receptor beta chain is from a study of CD8 T cells in Susac syndrome (dated by TCRdb to 2018 to 2020). With respect to the entire study: Whether CD8+ T cell activation and differentiation in Susac syndrome was antigen driven was tested using repertoire sequencing.

This clonotype came up once. It lacks a known antigen. Base qualities were left out, and no much larger clone turns up one base away. A lone read offers only weak evidence. The CDR3, from cysteine to phenylalanine, totals 11 residues. Of the read, only the CDR3 DNA is kept; its 33 bases are in frame from base 1. Germline trimming amounts to 10 bases on V and 8 bases on J, with 7 as the count of junction bases outside the gene matches. Based on the germline V gene, the CDR1 and CDR2 sequences are SNHLY and FYNNEI. RNA was extracted using the RNeasy kit, and about 0.5 to 1 ug of the RNA was reverse transcribed with random hexamers. The immunoSEQ multiplex PCR assay, covering 54 Vbeta and 13 Jbeta segments, was used to amplify TCR beta CDR3 regions. To correct PCR amplification bias, a synthetic template baseline was used for both primer optimization and computational correction. Per the authors' processing: Reads were annotated to V, D and J genes per IMGT and analyzed with immunoSEQ Analyzer, keeping only productive sequences. To calculate clonality, Shannon entropy was normalized by log2 of the number of productive unique sequences and then subtracted from one. For each patient and control, public and private clones were evaluated within the 100 most prevalent clones. Susac-specific clones were defined as absent from healthy and MS cohorts, 850 to 1,300 published viral clones and other ImmuneACCESS disease sequences. Starting from the raw public reads, TCRdb applied fastp trimming at Q25, assembled clones with MiXCR and retained in-frame beta chains. Rows with a matching CDR3 protein are joined into one entry that keeps the most common DNA and genes. The V and J calls here are based on TCRdb, not the publication. The sample yields 200,000 or so distinct CDR3 sequences; around 96% were counted once. 0.093% of the sample lies in the top ten.

High-throughput TCR beta sequencing profiled peripheral blood CD8+ and CD4+ T cells from healthy donors, Susac syndrome patients and multiple sclerosis patients. The multiple sclerosis controls were treatment-naive patients who had stable or active relapsing-remitting disease and met the revised McDonald criteria. CD8+ TEMRA cells were enriched by FACS, while bulk CD8+ and CD4+ T cells were purified by magnetic negative isolation. Blood was drawn into EDTA tubes, processed within 24 hours, and PBMCs were isolated by density gradient centrifugation. PBMCs intended for TCR sequencing were frozen in liquid nitrogen and were later thawed in a 37 degrees C water bath. Purity of sorted or isolated CD4+, CD8+ and CD8+ TEMRA cells was at least 90%. On the study overall, not on this receptor specifically: The study acknowledged that relatively few individuals were included in the TCR sequencing and HLA analysis.

Material: CD4+ T cells from PBMCs. The chain joins TRBV2 to TRBJ1-2, and 7 bases in between align with TRBD1. This TCR came from a human donor with multiple sclerosis. The DNA sequence is given as TGTGCCATACGACAGGGAAGAGGCTACACCTTC. It codes for CAIRQGRGYTF.